One sample yielded the 14 T cell receptor beta chains listed below, sequenced in a study of blood T cell repertoires in COVID-19. Using immunoSEQ multiplex PCR, the repertoire was profiled, and TCRdb retains in-frame clones only, with some absent. Of roughly 250,000 clones listed, about 91% are singletons. Sequenced input: PBMCs or T cells enriched from blood (not recorded which). These receptors were collected from a woman aged 40 to 49 with acute COVID-19.

V usage is TRBV9 and J usage is TRBJ1-2, with 7 bases aligning to TRBD1. Trimming removed 4 bases from V and 4 bases from J; junction bases left unmatched: 4. CDR1 is SGDLS and CDR2 is YYNGEE in the germline V gene. CDR3 length equals 13 residues. The CDR3 DNA reads TGTGCCAGCAGCCCGAGGGACAGCTATGGCTACACCTTC. Its translation is CASSPRDSYGYTF.

The chain is built from TRBV27 and TRBJ1-2, with 7 bases matching TRBD1. Unmatched junction bases numbered 14, after V lost 4 bases and J lost 6 bases. Looked up from germline, CDR1 is MNHEY and CDR2 is SMNVEV (reference sequence). The CDR3 has 16 residues. The CDR3 loop reads CASSSPYDRAEDGYTF. CDR3 bases: TGTGCCAGCAGTTCTCCATACGACAGGGCGGAGGATGGCTACACCTTC.

The chain uses TRBV30 and TRBJ2-6; tentatively, D is TRBD2 (6 bases). The CDR3 consists of 15 residues. Germline CDR1 is GTSNPN and CDR2 is SVGIG (reference sequence). V was pared by 8 bases and J by 0 bases, with 14 bases between. CDR3 residues: CARNRGLSGANVLTF. The CDR3 DNA reads as TGTGCCAGAAATAGGGGACTCTCTGGGGCCAACGTCCTGACTTTC.

V gene TRBV7-8 combines with J gene TRBJ2-7, with 13 nucleotides matching TRBD2. Germline-derived CDR1 and CDR2 are SGHVS and FQNEAQ. The CDR3 length is 15 residues. V shed 5 bases and J 3 bases; nucleotides not matched to a gene: 4. The CDR3 DNA reads as TGTGCCAGCAGCCCCAGACTAGCGGGAGGCTACGAGCAGTACTTC. Translating it yields CASSPRLAGGYEQYF.

The chain uses TRBV18 and TRBJ1-2; D is possibly TRBD1 (6 bases). The V gene's germline CDR1 is KGHSH and CDR2 LQKENI. V was cut by 3 bases and J by 8 bases, with 19 bases left in between. The CDR3 has 15 amino acids. CDR3 DNA sequence: TGTGCCAGCTCACCTCTTACTACAGGGTGGGGCGGCTACACCTTC. It encodes CASSPLTTGWGGYTF.

The chain is built from TRBV15 and TRBJ1-4, with a weak D call TRBD1 (5 bases). Germline V gene sequence: CDR1 LNHNV, CDR2 YYDKDF (reference sequence). This CDR3 has 14 residues. Trimming left V 4 bases short and J 8 bases short, with 14 bases between. The CDR3 is CATSNGGAQEKLFF. CDR3 in DNA: TGTGCCACCAGCAATGGCGGGGCTCAAGAAAAACTGTTTTTT.

The gene calls are TRBV6-1 and TRBJ1-1, with D unclear. The ends were cut back, 2 bases at V and 0 bases at J, with 10 bases in the middle. The germline gives CDR1 MNHNS, CDR2 SASEGT. The CDR3 runs to 15 residues. CDR3 coding DNA: TGTGCCAGCAGTGAATCCCAGGTTTTGAACACTGAAGCTTTCTTT. Encoded protein: CASSESQVLNTEAFF.

The gene calls are TRBV28 and TRBJ2-2, with TRBD2 identical over 12 bases. The J segment lost 7 bases and the V segment lost 6 bases, leaving 12 bases of the junction unmatched. The CDR3 length is 17 residues. Germline-derived CDR1 and CDR2 are MDHEN and SYDVKM. Written as DNA, the CDR3 is TGTGCCAGCAGATCCGGACTAGCGGGGACGTTGAGCGGGGAGCTGTTTTTT. As protein: CASRSGLAGTLSGELFF.

This chain uses TRBV19 with TRBJ2-1, with D unclear. Germline CDR1 and CDR2: LNHDA and SQIVND (reference sequence). The CDR3 sequence is 14 residues long. V was trimmed by 3 bases and J by 5 bases, leaving 11 bases between them. This CDR3 is CASSILAPNNEQFF. The DNA for the CDR3 is TGTGCCAGTAGTATTCTCGCGCCAAACAATGAGCAGTTCTTC.

This clone was detected a few times. The chain employs TRBV6-4 and TRBJ1-1; D is unresolved. The CDR3 spans 13 residues. The germline V gene encodes CDR1 MRHNA and CDR2 SNTAGT. The ends were cut back, 6 bases at V and 3 bases at J, with 11 bases in the middle. The CDR3 coding sequence is TGTGCCAGCAGAGGTTACGGGGACACTGAAGCTTTCTTT. Protein product: CASRGYGDTEAFF.

The V call is TRBV6-5, the J call TRBJ2-7, with 8 nucleotides matching TRBD1. CDR3 length: 13 amino acids. The ends lost 8 bases at V and 3 bases at J; junction bases unmatched: 6. Germline loops: CDR1 MNHEY, CDR2 SVGAGI. The CDR3 is CASFGTGGYEQYF. In DNA form, the CDR3 reads TGTGCCAGCTTCGGGACAGGTGGCTACGAGCAGTACTTC.

The CDR3 sequence is CASSYSQTNNEQFF. The DNA of the CDR3 is TGTGCCAGCAGTTACTCACAGACTAACAATGAGCAGTTCTTC. This rearrangement joins TRBV6-2 or TRBV6-3 to TRBJ2-1; D possibly corresponds to TRBD2 (5 bases). The CDR3 is 14 residues long. Germline V gene data show CDR1 as MNHEY and CDR2 as SVGEGT. Between the trimmed V and J ends, which lost 0 bases and 5 bases, there was a span of 8 bases.

This chain links TRBV12-5 with TRBJ2-1; D might be TRBD2 (5 bases). In germline, CDR1 is LGHNT, CDR2 FRNRAP. CDR3 length: 17 amino acids. V lost 6 bases and J 4 bases, leaving 22 bases between the germline ends. CDR3 protein: CASGAPTRASVYNEQFF. CDR3 bases: TGTGCTAGTGGCGCTCCCACGAGGGCCTCGGTATACAATGAGCAGTTCTTC. Based on the CDR3 plus reference TRBV12-5 and TRBJ2-1, the full variable domain is DARVTQTPRHKVTEMGQEVTMRCQPILGHNTVFWYRQTMMQGLELLAYFRNRAPLDDSGMPKDRFSAEMPDATLATLKIQPSEPRDSAVYFCASGAPTRASVYNEQFFGPGTRLTVL.

This clone was detected only once. J is TRBJ2-1 and V is TRBV5-1, with 7 bases matching TRBD1. Germline CDR1 SGHRS, CDR2 YFSETQ. The trim removed 4 bases at V and 3 bases at J, leaving 7 bases unmatched. The CDR3 has 15 amino acids. CDR3 sequence reads: CASSPTGQFYNEQFF. CDR3 bases: TGCGCCAGCAGCCCAACGGGACAGTTCTACAATGAGCAGTTCTTC.